The 20 T cell receptor beta chains listed next were all sequenced from one sample in a study of T-cell reconstitution after alpha-beta-depleted transplantation in children. Construction of the TCRbeta library involved unique molecular identifiers. TCRdb used MiXCR to reprocess the PCR reads, holding one entry per CDR3 protein. The sample yields 350,000 to 500,000 distinct CDR3 sequences, about 40% seen once. Sequenced material: PBMCs, taken before TCRalphabeta/CD19-depleted stem cell transplant. These receptors all come from a girl under 10 years old with aplastic anemia, due to receive a stem cell transplant.

This clonotype was seen repeatedly, ten times or more. Relative to the germline gene, one junction end is altered; a read error may explain this. V gene TRBV7-2 combines with J gene TRBJ2-3, with D perhaps TRBD1 (6 bases). CDR1 is SGHTA and CDR2 is FQGNSA in the germline V gene. CDR3 size: 16 residues. The CDR3 sequence: CSSSPAGTRSTDTQYF. CDR3 nucleotide sequence: TGTTCCAGCAGCCCCGCCGGGACAAGAAGCACAGATACGCAGTATTTT.

This clonotype was recorded once. This rearrangement joins TRBV7-9 to TRBJ2-5; tentative D call: TRBD2 (5 bases). Trimming shortened V by 5 bases and J by 5 bases, and 24 bases separated the two germline ends. This CDR3 is built from 17 residues. The germline V gene encodes CDR1 SEHNR and CDR2 FQNEAQ (reference sequence). CDR3 protein: CASSPPGGQPGWETQYF. DNA of the CDR3: TGTGCCAGCAGCCCCCCGGGCGGGCAGCCTGGATGGGAGACCCAGTACTTC.

This clonotype was counted ten times or more. The V call is TRBV7-2, the J call TRBJ2-7, with 11 bases that match TRBD2. V was pared by 5 bases and J by 3 bases, with 6 bases of the junction left unmatched. The CDR3 runs to 15 residues. Germline V gives CDR1 SGHTA, CDR2 FQGNSA. The CDR3 spells CASSVTSGSDYEQYF. The CDR3 DNA sequence: TGTGCCAGCAGCGTTACTAGCGGGAGTGACTACGAGCAGTACTTC.

This sequence joins TRBV20-1 and TRBJ1-5; D gene uncertain. The CDR3 extends over 15 amino acids. From germline, CDR1 is DFQATT and CDR2 SNEGSKA (reference sequence). V was trimmed by 3 bases and J by 2 bases, leaving 14 bases between them. The CDR3 protein is CSASPPNGGNQPQHF. The CDR3 nucleotides are TGCAGTGCTAGCCCCCCTAATGGGGGCAATCAGCCCCAGCATTTT.

The sample holds many counts of this clonotype. The J gene is TRBJ2-2, the V gene TRBV11-2; 8 nucleotides agree with TRBD2. The CDR3 is 15 residues long. Germline CDR1 is SGHAT and CDR2 is FQNNGV. V shed 2 bases, J shed 4 bases, and the junction held 3 bases outside the gene matches. The CDR3 DNA is TGTGCCAGCAGCTTAACCGGGACTAGCACCGGGGAGCTGTTTTTT. This encodes CASSLTGTSTGELFF.

The chain employs TRBV29-1 and TRBJ2-7; tentative D call: TRBD1 (6 bases). Germline lookup yields CDR1 SQVTM and CDR2 ANQGSEA. V gave up 4 bases and J gave up 4 bases, with 14 bases separating them. This CDR3 is built from 13 residues. The CDR3 DNA reads TGCAGCGTTGTAGGAGACAGGTCTTACGAGCAGTACTTC. This gives the protein CSVVGDRSYEQYF.

In its sample, this clonotype was seen once. The chain has TRBV30 and TRBJ2-1; D possibly corresponds to TRBD1 (5 bases). Germline CDR1 GTSNPN, CDR2 SVGIG (reference sequence). The CDR3 spans 15 residues. V lost 0 bases and J lost 0, with 9 bases in between. The CDR3 is CAWSVTDNSYNEQFF. In nucleotides, the CDR3 is TGTGCCTGGAGTGTGACAGATAACTCCTACAATGAGCAGTTCTTC. Full variable domain (outside the CDR3, taken from reference TRBV30 and TRBJ2-1): SQTIHQWPATLVQPVGSPLSLECTVEGTSNPNLYWYRQAAGRGLQLLFYSVGIGQISSEVPQNLSASRPQDRQFILSSKKLLLSDSGFYLCAWSVTDNSYNEQFFGPGTRLTVL.

This sequence joins TRBV4-1 and TRBJ2-4, with D uncertain. V was trimmed by 1 base and J by 0 bases, leaving 16 bases between them. In germline, CDR1 is MGHRA, CDR2 YSYEKL. The CDR3 totals 18 residues. CDR3 protein: CASSQGGSVPLAKNIQYF. The CDR3 DNA reads as TGCGCCAGCAGCCAAGGGGGAAGCGTCCCACTAGCCAAAAACATTCAGTACTTC.

The chain combines TRBV20-1 with TRBJ2-7, with a possible D match to TRBD2 (6 bases). The CDR3 sequence is 14 residues long. Germline values: CDR1 DFQATT, CDR2 SNEGSKA (reference sequence). Trimming took off 3 bases at V and 4 bases at J, with 16 bases between the two ends. The CDR3 loop reads CSASDAGRWYEQYF. The DNA of the CDR3 is TGCAGTGCTAGTGACGCTGGGAGGTGGTACGAGCAGTACTTC.

This clonotype was counted a single time. The V and J genes are TRBV24-1 and TRBJ2-1, with 7 bases identical to TRBD2. Germline V lookup: CDR1 KGHDR, CDR2 SFDVKD. CDR3 length: 14 residues. V dropped 6 bases and J dropped 6; count of bases not matched to a gene: 7. The CDR3 here is CATSYGRWGNEQFF. DNA of the CDR3: TGTGCCACCAGTTACGGGAGGTGGGGCAATGAGCAGTTCTTC.

This clonotype came up a few times. V gene TRBV28 combines with J gene TRBJ2-7, with D perhaps TRBD2 (5 bases). Per the germline V gene, CDR1 is MDHEN and CDR2 is SYDVKM. Between the trimmed V and J ends, which lost 6 bases and 0 bases, there was a span of 9 bases. This CDR3 has 13 residues. Here the CDR3 DNA reads TGTGCCAGCAGGAGGGCTTCCTCCTACGAGCAGTACTTC. Protein sequence: CASRRASSYEQYF.

This clonotype came up a few times. The chain carries TRBV7-9 and TRBJ2-3; 7 bases map to TRBD1. The CDR3 covers 12 residues. V shed 5 bases, J shed 11 bases, and the junction held 7 bases outside the gene matches. The germline gives CDR1 SEHNR, CDR2 FQNEAQ (reference sequence). CDR3 sequence: CASSPQGVGQYF. The CDR3, as DNA: TGTGCCAGCAGCCCGCAGGGGGTAGGGCAGTATTTT.

This clonotype appeared many times. The V call is TRBV5-1, the J call TRBJ2-6; 8 bases agree with TRBD1. CDR1 and CDR2 from the germline V gene are SGHRS and YFSETQ. The CDR3 is made up of 15 amino acids. V lost 2 bases and J lost 4; bases outside the gene matches: 2. CDR3 nucleotide sequence: TGCGCCAGCAGCTTCCAGGGGGCGGGGGCCAACGTCCTGACTTTC. Its protein is CASSFQGAGANVLTF.

This clonotype was picked up a small number of times. The gene calls are TRBV6-2 or TRBV6-3 and TRBJ1-1, with D possibly being TRBD1 (5 bases). The CDR3 length is 11 residues. Trimming removed 6 bases at V and 8 bases at J, with 10 bases between. Germline CDR1 MNHEY, CDR2 SVGEGT. CDR3 region: CASRRNREAFF. The CDR3 DNA follows: TGTGCCAGCAGGAGGAACAGGGAAGCTTTCTTT.

The V gene is TRBV12-3 or TRBV12-4, the J gene TRBJ1-4, with no clear D. Trimming cost V 6 bases and J 5 bases, with 4 bases left between them. The CDR3 covers 11 residues. CDR3 sequence (DNA): TGTGCCAGCAGGCAGAATGAAAAACTGTTTTTT. Translation gives CASRQNEKLFF.

The rearrangement uses TRBV5-5 and TRBJ2-3; D not certain. CDR3 size: 16 residues. V lost 0 bases to trimming and J lost 2 bases, with 13 bases between them. From germline, CDR1 is SGHKS and CDR2 YYEKEE (reference sequence). The CDR3: CASSLGFAGITDTQYF. CDR3 nucleotide sequence: TGTGCCAGCAGCTTGGGATTCGCAGGAATCACAGATACGCAGTATTTT.

The chain joins TRBV6-1 to TRBJ2-3; perhaps TRBD2 as D (6 bases). Deletions cut 1 base from V and 0 bases from J, with 17 bases between. Germline loops: CDR1 MNHNS, CDR2 SASEGT. This CDR3 has 18 residues. Here the CDR3 DNA reads TGTGCCAGCAGTGAAGGGGAGGCCGACCACGCTAGCACAGATACGCAGTATTTT. It yields the protein CASSEGEADHASTDTQYF.

This clonotype was observed at least ten times. The chain couples TRBV12-3 or TRBV12-4 to TRBJ1-5; no definite D call. The CDR3 is 13 residues long. Trimming stripped 5 bases from V and 2 bases from J, with 7 bases between. In DNA form, the CDR3 reads TGTGCCAGCAGTCTTACCCGCAATCAGCCCCAGCATTTT. This encodes CASSLTRNQPQHF.

In this sample, this clonotype turned up a few times. The rearrangement joins TRBV11-2 to TRBJ2-7; 8 bases are shared with TRBD1. The CDR3 covers 15 residues. Looked up from germline, CDR1 is SGHAT and CDR2 is FQNNGV. J lost 4 bases, V lost 0 bases, and 5 bases had no gene match. CDR3 residues: CASSLDGTGLYEQYF. CDR3 DNA: TGTGCCAGCAGCTTAGACGGGACAGGCCTTTACGAGCAGTACTTC.

This chain connects TRBV20-1 to TRBJ1-5; D unclear. The CDR3 has 12 residues. Between the trimmed V and J ends, which lost 1 base and 7 bases, there was a span of 8 bases. CDR1 is DFQATT and CDR2 is SNEGSKA in the germline V gene (reference sequence). This CDR3 reads CSARGAAQPQHF. In nucleotides, the CDR3 is TGCAGTGCTAGAGGGGCGGCCCAGCCCCAGCATTTT.